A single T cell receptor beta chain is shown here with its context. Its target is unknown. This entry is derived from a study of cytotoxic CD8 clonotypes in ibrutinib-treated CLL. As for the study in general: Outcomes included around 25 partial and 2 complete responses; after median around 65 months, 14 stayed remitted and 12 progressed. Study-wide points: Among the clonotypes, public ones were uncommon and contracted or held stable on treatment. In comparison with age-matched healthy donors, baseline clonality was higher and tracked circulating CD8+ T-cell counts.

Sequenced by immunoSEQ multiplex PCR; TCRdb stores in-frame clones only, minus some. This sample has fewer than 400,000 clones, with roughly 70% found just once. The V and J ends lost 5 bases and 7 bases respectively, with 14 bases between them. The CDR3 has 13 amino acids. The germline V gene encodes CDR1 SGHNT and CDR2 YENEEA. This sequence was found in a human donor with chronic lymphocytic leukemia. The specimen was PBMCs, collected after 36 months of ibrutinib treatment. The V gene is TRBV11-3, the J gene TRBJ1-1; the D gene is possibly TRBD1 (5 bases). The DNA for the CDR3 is TGTGCCAGCAGCCCAGGGCCGGGCGTTGAAGCTTTCTTT. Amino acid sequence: CASSPGPGVEAFF.